This T cell receptor beta chain was found in a study of blood T cell repertoires in COVID-19. About the research overall: Samples taken during acute and convalescent COVID-19 were collected in the United States, Italy and Spain. The cDNA or gDNA used as material had been derived from T cells, B-cell-depleted T cells, or PBMCs.

Germline-derived CDR1 and CDR2 are MDHEN and SYDVKM. The CDR3 runs to 16 residues. V dropped 2 bases and J dropped 0 bases, with 11 bases sitting between them. How the authors handled the data: The assay estimated nucleated cells by amplifying reference gene primers. TCRdb keeps only in-frame clones here, not all; method: immunoSEQ multiplex PCR. V, J and clone size derive from that table, while D and trimming were established from the DNA sequence. The sample has fewer than 90,000 clones; about three quarters are singletons. Sequenced sample: peripheral blood. The origin of this receptor is a woman of 80 years or more with acute or convalescent COVID-19. The rearrangement joins TRBV28 to TRBJ1-5; D not resolved. The CDR3 DNA is TGTGCCAGCAGTTTAATTACACCATATAGCAATCAGCCCCAGCATTTT. Its translation: CASSLITPYSNQPQHF.